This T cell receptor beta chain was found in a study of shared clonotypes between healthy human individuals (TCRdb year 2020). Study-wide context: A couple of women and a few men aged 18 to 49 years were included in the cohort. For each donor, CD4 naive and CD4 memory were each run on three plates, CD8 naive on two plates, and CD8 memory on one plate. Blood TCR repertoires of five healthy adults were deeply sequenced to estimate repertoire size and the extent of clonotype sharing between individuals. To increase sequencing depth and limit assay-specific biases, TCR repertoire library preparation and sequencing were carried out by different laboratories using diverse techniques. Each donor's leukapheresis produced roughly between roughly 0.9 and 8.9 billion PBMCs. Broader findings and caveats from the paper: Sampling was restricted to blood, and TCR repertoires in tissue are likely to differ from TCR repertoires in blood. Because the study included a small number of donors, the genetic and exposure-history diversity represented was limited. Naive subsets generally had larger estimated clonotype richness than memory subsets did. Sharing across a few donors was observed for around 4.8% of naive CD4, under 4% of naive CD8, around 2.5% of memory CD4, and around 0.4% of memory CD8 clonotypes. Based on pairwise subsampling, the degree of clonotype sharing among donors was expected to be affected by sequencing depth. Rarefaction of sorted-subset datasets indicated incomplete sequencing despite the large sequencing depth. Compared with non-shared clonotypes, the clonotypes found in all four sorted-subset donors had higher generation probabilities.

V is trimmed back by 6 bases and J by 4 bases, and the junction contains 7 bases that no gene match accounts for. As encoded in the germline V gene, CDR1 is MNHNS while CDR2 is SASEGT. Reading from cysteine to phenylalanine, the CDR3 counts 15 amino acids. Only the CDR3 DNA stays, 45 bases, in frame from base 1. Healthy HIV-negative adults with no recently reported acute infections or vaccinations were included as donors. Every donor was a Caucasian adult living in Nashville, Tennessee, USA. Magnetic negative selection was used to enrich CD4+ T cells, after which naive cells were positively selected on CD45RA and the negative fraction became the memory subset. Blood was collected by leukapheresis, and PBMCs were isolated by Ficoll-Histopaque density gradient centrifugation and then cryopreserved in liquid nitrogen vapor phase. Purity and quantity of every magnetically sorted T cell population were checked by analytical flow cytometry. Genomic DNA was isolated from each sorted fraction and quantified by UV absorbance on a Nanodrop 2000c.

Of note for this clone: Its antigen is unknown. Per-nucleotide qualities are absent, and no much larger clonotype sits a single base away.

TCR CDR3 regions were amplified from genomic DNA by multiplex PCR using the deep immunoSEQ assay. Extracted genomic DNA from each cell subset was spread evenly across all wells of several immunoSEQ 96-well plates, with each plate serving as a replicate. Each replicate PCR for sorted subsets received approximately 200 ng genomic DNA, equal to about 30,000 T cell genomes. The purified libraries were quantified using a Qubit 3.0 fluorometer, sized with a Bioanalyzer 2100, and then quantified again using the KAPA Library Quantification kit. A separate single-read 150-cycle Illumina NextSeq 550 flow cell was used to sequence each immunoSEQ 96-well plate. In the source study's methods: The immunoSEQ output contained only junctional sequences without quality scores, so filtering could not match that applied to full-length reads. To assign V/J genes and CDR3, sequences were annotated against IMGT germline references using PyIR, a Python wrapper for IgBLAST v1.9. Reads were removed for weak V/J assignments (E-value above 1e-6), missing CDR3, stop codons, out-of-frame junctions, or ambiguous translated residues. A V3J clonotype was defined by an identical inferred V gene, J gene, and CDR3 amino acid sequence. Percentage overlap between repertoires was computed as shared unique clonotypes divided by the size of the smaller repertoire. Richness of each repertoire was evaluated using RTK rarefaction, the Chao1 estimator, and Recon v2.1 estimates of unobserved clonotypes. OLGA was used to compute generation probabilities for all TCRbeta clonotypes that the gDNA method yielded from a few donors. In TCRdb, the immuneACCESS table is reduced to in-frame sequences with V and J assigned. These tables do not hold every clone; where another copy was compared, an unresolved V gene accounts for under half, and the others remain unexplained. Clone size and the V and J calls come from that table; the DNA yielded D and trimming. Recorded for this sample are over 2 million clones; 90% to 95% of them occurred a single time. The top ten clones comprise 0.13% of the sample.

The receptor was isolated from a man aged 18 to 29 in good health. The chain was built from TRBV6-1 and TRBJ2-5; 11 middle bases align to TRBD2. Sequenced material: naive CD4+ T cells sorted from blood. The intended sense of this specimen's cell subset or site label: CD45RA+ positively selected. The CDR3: CASRKLLAGVETQYF. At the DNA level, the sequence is TGTGCCAGCAGGAAGCTACTAGCGGGAGTAGAGACCCAGTACTTC.